The TCR beta chain described here comes from a study of blood T cell repertoires in COVID-19. Background on the study: Italy, Spain and the United States were the sources of the convalescent and acute COVID-19 samples.

Germline CDR1 and CDR2: SGHDN and FVKESK. V lost 4 bases, J lost 8 bases, and 14 bases lay in between. The CDR3 has 13 amino acids. In the original workflow: Estimation of nucleated cell counts was performed using reference gene primer amplification. TCRdb keeps only in-frame clones here, not all; method: immunoSEQ multiplex PCR. D and trimming were read from the DNA, whereas the V and J calls and clone size are those reported in that table. The table records about 250,000 clones, around 90% of them present only once. This clonotype was sampled from a man aged 25 to 40 with COVID-19, enrolled during active disease. The chain uses TRBV14 and TRBJ1-2, with D uncertain. The sequenced material came from peripheral blood. For the CDR3, the DNA is TGTGCCAGCAGCCGAGTACGGGATCGAGGCTACACCTTC. Translating it yields CASSRVRDRGYTF.